These 15 T cell receptor beta chains were all obtained from the same sample, sequenced in a study of blood T cell repertoires in COVID-19. TCRdb's copy holds only in-frame clones and misses some; the assay was immunoSEQ multiplex PCR. The sample yields about 490,000 clones, over 75% seen once. Material: peripheral blood. These receptors were obtained from a human donor in a cohort sampled during active COVID-19.

The chain couples TRBV7-3 to TRBJ2-1; 8 nucleotides align to TRBD2. The germline V gene has CDR1 SGHTA and CDR2 FQGTGA. V dropped 5 bases and J dropped 7; count of bases not matched to a gene: 10. This CDR3 has 15 residues. CDR3 amino acids: CASSRSGSRGNEQFF. For the CDR3, the DNA is TGTGCCAGCAGCCGAAGCGGGAGTAGGGGGAATGAGCAGTTCTTC.

The CDR3 DNA is TGTGCCAGCGCTGTTATATCGACAGGTTCCTACAATGAGCAGTTCTTC. As protein: CASAVISTGSYNEQFF. The chain joins TRBV28 to TRBJ2-1; the D gene is possibly TRBD1 (6 bases). Looked up from germline, CDR1 is MDHEN and CDR2 is SYDVKM. The CDR3 is 16 residues long. Trimming shortened V by 8 bases and J by 1 base, and 18 bases separated the two germline ends.

The rearrangement joins TRBV28 to TRBJ1-5, with D tentatively TRBD1 (5 bases). The CDR3 runs 15 residues. CDR1 and CDR2 from the germline V gene are MDHEN and SYDVKM. V lost 6 bases, J lost 2 bases, and 14 bases lay in between. For the CDR3, the DNA is TGTGCCAGCAGCGTGGGGGGGGGAGGCAATCAGCCCCAGCATTTT. This codes for CASSVGGGGNQPQHF.

J is TRBJ2-1 and V is TRBV7-3, with a possible D match to TRBD1 (5 bases). This CDR3 is built from 15 residues. Germline V gives CDR1 SGHTA, CDR2 FQGTGA. V was trimmed by 0 bases and J by 1 base, leaving 7 bases between them. DNA for the CDR3: TGTGCCAGCAGCTTAACCCAGGGATCCTACAATGAGCAGTTCTTC. This codes for CASSLTQGSYNEQFF.

This clone was observed a single time. The chain has TRBV7-6 and TRBJ1-6; possibly TRBD1 for D (5 bases). Germline CDR1 is SGHVS and CDR2 is FNYEAQ. This CDR3 has 17 residues. Trimming removed 4 bases at V and 7 bases at J, with 20 bases between. The CDR3 sequence is CASSSGRGKTRNSPLHF. CDR3 sequence (DNA): TGTGCCAGCAGCTCAGGGCGGGGGAAGACGAGGAATTCACCCCTCCACTTT.

The rearrangement joins TRBV7-8 to TRBJ2-1; possibly TRBD2 for D (6 bases). V was shortened by 4 bases and J by 0 bases, with 13 bases between the two germline ends. This CDR3 is built from 16 residues. Germline loops: CDR1 SGHVS, CDR2 FQNEAQ. CDR3 protein: CASSSSLARSYNEQFF. The CDR3 bases are TGTGCCAGCAGCTCCTCGCTAGCGCGCTCCTACAATGAGCAGTTCTTC.

This clone has only a few counts. This chain joins TRBV2 and TRBJ2-1; 12 bases fit TRBD2. Trimming cost V 6 bases and J 9 bases; bases outside gene matches: 9. Germline V gene sequence: CDR1 SNHLY, CDR2 FYNNEI. The CDR3 has 15 residues. For the CDR3, the DNA is TGTGCCAGCAGCTCCGGGACTAGCGGGTGGGCTGAGCAGTTCTTC. It yields the protein CASSSGTSGWAEQFF.

The chain has TRBV29-1 and TRBJ2-3; TRBD2 agrees at 8 bases. J was trimmed by 4 bases and V by 0 bases; bases with no gene match: 9. This CDR3 has 16 amino acids. From germline, CDR1 is SQVTM and CDR2 ANQGSEA. The CDR3 protein is CSVEEPTSGSSDTQYF. The CDR3 DNA is TGCAGCGTTGAAGAACCGACCAGCGGGAGTTCAGATACGCAGTATTTT.

The chain uses TRBV3-1 (or the pseudogene TRBV3-2) and TRBJ1-2, with D possibly being TRBD1 (5 bases). The V and J ends lost 4 bases and 1 base respectively, with 16 bases between them. Germline CDR1 reads LGHDT; CDR2 reads YNNKEL (reference sequence). CDR3 length equals 16 residues. This CDR3 reads CASSPNGGGFNYGYTF. DNA for the CDR3: TGTGCCAGCAGCCCAAACGGGGGTGGGTTTAACTATGGCTACACCTTC.

This clone has more than one count but fewer than ten. The chain is built from TRBV3-1 (or the pseudogene TRBV3-2) and TRBJ2-7, with 7 nucleotides matching TRBD2. The ends lost 0 bases at V and 10 bases at J; junction bases unmatched: 3. The germline V gene has CDR1 LGHDT and CDR2 YNNKEL (reference sequence). The CDR3 is 12 residues long. The CDR3 DNA is TGTGCCAGCAGCCAAGATCGGGAGGTACAGTACTTC. This sequence encodes CASSQDREVQYF.

This clone occurred a few times. This chain uses TRBV30 with TRBJ1-2; 7 bases are shared with TRBD1. The CDR3 loop spans 13 amino acids. Germline V gives CDR1 GTSNPN, CDR2 SVGIG (reference sequence). Trimming removed 4 bases from V and 1 base from J; junction bases left unmatched: 3. In DNA, the CDR3 is TGTGCCTGGAAGAACAGGGGTAACTATGGCTACACCTTC. Encoded protein: CAWKNRGNYGYTF.

The CDR3 DNA sequence: TGCGCCAGCAGCTGGCCGGGGGATAATTCACCCCTCCACTTT. Translated, it gives CASSWPGDNSPLHF. V is TRBV5-1 and J is TRBJ1-6; tentative D call: TRBD1 (5 bases). Looked up from germline, CDR1 is SGHRS and CDR2 is YFSETQ. This CDR3 comprises 14 residues. Trimming shortened V by 3 bases and J by 5 bases, and 9 bases separated the two germline ends.

V gene TRBV7-3 combines with J gene TRBJ2-3, with 7 positions matching TRBD2. V gave up 3 bases and J gave up 3 bases; unmatched junction bases: 3. The CDR3 covers 14 residues. Germline lookup yields CDR1 SGHTA and CDR2 FQGTGA. The chain's CDR3 is CASSFRTRTDTQYF. The DNA for the CDR3 is TGTGCCAGCAGCTTCCGGACTAGAACAGATACGCAGTATTTT.

This chain links TRBV27 with TRBJ1-2, with 10 bases matching TRBD1. The V segment lost 3 bases and the J segment 8 bases; nucleotides outside the gene matches: 9. CDR3 length equals 15 residues. Germline V lookup: CDR1 MNHEY, CDR2 SMNVEV (reference sequence). CDR3 in amino acids: CASSFRDRGRSGYTF. Written as DNA, the CDR3 is TGTGCCAGCAGTTTTCGAGACAGGGGGCGTAGCGGCTACACCTTC.

The chain links TRBV7-2 to TRBJ1-2, with D perhaps matching TRBD1 (5 bases). V lost 2 bases to trimming and J lost 2 bases, with 12 bases between them. Germline V gives CDR1 SGHTA, CDR2 FQGNSA. The CDR3 runs 15 residues. The CDR3 DNA is TGTGCCAGCAGCTTAAGAGCCAGGGTCAACTATGGCTACACCTTC. It is translated as CASSLRARVNYGYTF.